One and the same sample provided the 16 T cell receptor beta chains below, sequenced in a study of Graves' ophthalmopathy and Graves' hyperthyroidism. As the template, RNA transcripts were used to amplify TCR beta CDR3 regions. HTBI-primed RT-PCR formed the first round, and a multiplex PCR formed the second. MiXCR, run by TCRdb on the multiplex PCR reads, gives a single entry per CDR3 protein. This table has roughly 160,000 distinct CDR3 sequences, just under 40% appearing once. The sequencing sample was made of peripheral blood. The origin of the receptors is a man in his thirties or forties with Graves' ophthalmopathy.

This chain joins TRBV7-6 and TRBJ1-1; 8 bases are shared with TRBD1. The CDR3 length is 13 residues. With 0 bases clipped from V and 8 bases from J, the junction kept 2 bases outside the gene matches. Germline V gives CDR1 SGHVS, CDR2 FNYEAQ. CDR3 in amino acids: CASSLAQGGEAFF. Here the CDR3 DNA reads TGTGCCAGCAGCTTAGCACAGGGGGGGGAAGCTTTCTTT.

This clonotype came up many times. The chain has TRBV6-5 and TRBJ1-5, with D possibly matching TRBD1 (6 bases). The CDR3 extends over 14 amino acids. V was shortened by 6 bases and J by 4 bases, with 13 bases between the two germline ends. Germline-derived CDR1 and CDR2 are MNHEY and SVGAGI. The CDR3, as DNA: TGTGCCAGCAGGTCCCGGACAGAGAATCAGCCCCAGCATTTT. Translated: CASRSRTENQPQHF.

The V and J genes are TRBV28 and TRBJ1-2; the D is unclear. V lost 7 bases and J lost 3, with 18 bases in between. From germline, CDR1 is MDHEN and CDR2 SYDVKM. CDR3 size: 15 residues. CDR3 amino acids: CASISKGGWYYGYTF. Written as DNA, the CDR3 is TGTGCCAGCATCTCGAAAGGCGGGTGGTACTATGGCTACACCTTC.

As DNA, the CDR3 is TGTGCCAGCAGCTACTTGGGGGGGGTATACGAGCAGTACTTC. This translates into CASSYLGGVYEQYF. V usage is TRBV7-2 and J usage is TRBJ2-7; 7 positions match TRBD2. V was pared by 4 bases and J by 4 bases, with 7 bases of the junction left unmatched. The CDR3 length is 14 residues. Germline V gene data show CDR1 as SGHTA and CDR2 as FQGNSA.

This clonotype has ten or more counts. The CDR3 DNA reads as TGCAGCGTGATAGCGGGAGTCGGCGAGCAGTACTTC. This sequence encodes CSVIAGVGEQYF. The chain joins TRBV29-1 to TRBJ2-7, with TRBD2 matching over 9 bases. The CDR3 sequence is 12 residues long. Per the germline V gene, CDR1 is SQVTM and CDR2 is ANQGSEA. V was pared by 6 bases and J by 6 bases, with 6 bases of the junction left unmatched.

This clonotype was picked up many times. V and J are TRBV19 and TRBJ2-4; TRBD2 is a possible D gene (5 bases). Trimming stripped 6 bases from V and 3 bases from J, with 12 bases between. The CDR3 covers 14 residues. Germline V gene data show CDR1 as LNHDA and CDR2 as SQIVND (reference sequence). The CDR3 DNA reads as TGTGCCAGTAGCTCCGGGGTTGTCAAAAACATTCAGTACTTC. Its protein product is CASSSGVVKNIQYF.

This clonotype was counted ten times or more. The chain couples TRBV7-2 to TRBJ2-4, with D tentatively TRBD1 (6 bases). V shed 1 base and J shed 7 bases, with 14 bases lying between them. Looked up from germline, CDR1 is SGHTA and CDR2 is FQGNSA. This CDR3 contains 15 residues. CDR3 sequence reads: CASSLEGRGLNIQYF. In nucleotides, the CDR3 is TGTGCCAGCAGCTTAGAGGGCAGGGGTTTGAACATTCAGTACTTC.

This rearrangement joins TRBV7-2 to TRBJ2-4, with unresolved D. Per the germline V gene, CDR1 is SGHTA and CDR2 is FQGNSA. V was trimmed by 2 bases and J by 2 bases, leaving 10 bases between them. The CDR3 has 15 residues. The DNA of the CDR3 is TGTGCCAGCAGCTTAAGCTGGGCCTCCAAAAACATTCAGTACTTC. Encoded protein: CASSLSWASKNIQYF.

This clonotype has a count of ten or more. The chain couples TRBV12-3 or TRBV12-4 to TRBJ1-6; 7 positions agree with TRBD1. After removal of 4 bases from V and 7 bases from J, the junction contained 4 bases not matched to a gene. This CDR3 contains 14 residues. The CDR3 nucleotides are TGTGCCAGCAGTTCGGGACAGCGAAATTCACCCCTCCACTTT. Protein sequence: CASSSGQRNSPLHF.

This clonotype was detected many times. The gene calls are TRBV20-1 and TRBJ1-1, with 10 bases that match TRBD1. Germline CDR1 and CDR2: DFQATT and SNEGSKA (reference sequence). J gave up 10 bases and V 2 bases, and 13 bases lay outside the gene matches. The CDR3 consists of 15 residues. CDR3 nucleotide sequence: TGCAGTGCTAGACCCCGGGACAGGGGTTTCCTTGGAGCTTTCTTT. This translates into CSARPRDRGFLGAFF.

The V call is TRBV7-2, the J call TRBJ1-2; TRBD1 aligns across 9 bases. J was trimmed by 7 bases and V by 5 bases; bases with no gene match: 8. The germline V gene encodes CDR1 SGHTA and CDR2 FQGNSA. The CDR3 length is 14 residues. The CDR3 protein is CASSQGTGYGGYTF. CDR3 nucleotide sequence: TGTGCCAGCAGCCAGGGGACAGGGTACGGTGGCTACACCTTC.

The table lists this clonotype with many counts. The chain joins TRBV12-3 or TRBV12-4 to TRBJ2-4; D perhaps matches TRBD2 (5 bases). The V end lost 4 bases, the J end lost 6 bases, and 16 bases lay between the germline ends. This CDR3 has 15 residues. CDR3 protein: CASSSSNSDPNIQYF. The DNA for the CDR3 is TGTGCCAGCAGTTCCTCCAATAGCGATCCAAACATTCAGTACTTC.

This clonotype was observed at least ten times. This rearrangement joins TRBV5-6 to TRBJ2-7, with D maybe TRBD2 (6 bases). The CDR3 is made up of 15 amino acids. Per the germline V gene, CDR1 is SGHDT and CDR2 is YYEEEE. V lost 0 bases and J 6 bases, leaving 16 bases between the germline ends. DNA of the CDR3: TGTGCCAGCAGCTTGGGGCCCCTCGGGGGATCCGAGCAGTACTTC. Amino acids: CASSLGPLGGSEQYF.

This clonotype showed up many times. The rearrangement joins TRBV20-1 to TRBJ2-7, with D perhaps TRBD2 (6 bases). The V gene's germline CDR1 is DFQATT and CDR2 SNEGSKA (reference sequence). Deletions cut 0 bases from V and 3 bases from J, with 18 bases between. This CDR3 has 16 residues. Here the CDR3 reads CSARDPLGGDHYEQYF. As DNA, the CDR3 is TGCAGTGCTAGAGATCCCTTGGGCGGGGATCACTACGAGCAGTACTTC.

This clonotype was picked up many times. The V gene is TRBV24-1, the J gene TRBJ2-5, with 10 bases aligning to TRBD1. This CDR3 is 16 amino acids long. Germline V gene data show CDR1 as KGHDR and CDR2 as SFDVKD. J gave up 5 bases and V 3 bases, and 8 bases lay outside the gene matches. The DNA for the CDR3 is TGTGCCACCAGTGATCCGAGGGACAGGGGAATGGAGACCCAGTACTTC. This encodes CATSDPRDRGMETQYF.

The chain uses TRBV7-2 and TRBJ1-6; TRBD1 agrees at 10 bases. The CDR3 runs 16 residues. Per germline, CDR1 SGHTA and CDR2 FQGNSA. The V segment lost 0 bases and the J segment 10 bases; nucleotides outside the gene matches: 6. The chain's CDR3 is CASSLAGQGDRSPLHF. The DNA for the CDR3 is TGTGCCAGCAGCTTAGCAGGACAGGGGGATCGGTCACCCCTCCACTTT.